This TCR beta chain was identified during a study of control samples from healthy donors and cancer patients. The assay was immunoSEQ multiplex PCR, and TCRdb's table has in-frame clones only and misses some. The data contain under 150,000 clones, roughly 92% of them seen just once; the ten biggest clones take up approximately 11%. The CDR3 spans 19 residues. Looked up from germline, CDR1 is LGHNT and CDR2 is FRNRAP. Trimming left V 1 base short and J 3 bases short, with 22 bases between. Specimen: blood. The source of this sequence is a man aged 30-40 years in good health. The rearrangement links TRBV12-5 to TRBJ1-5, with a possible D match to TRBD1 (5 bases). CDR3 protein: CASGLAHFSGHDVNQPQHF. In DNA form, the CDR3 reads TGTGCTAGTGGTTTGGCCCACTTTTCGGGGCATGATGTCAATCAGCCCCAGCATTTT.